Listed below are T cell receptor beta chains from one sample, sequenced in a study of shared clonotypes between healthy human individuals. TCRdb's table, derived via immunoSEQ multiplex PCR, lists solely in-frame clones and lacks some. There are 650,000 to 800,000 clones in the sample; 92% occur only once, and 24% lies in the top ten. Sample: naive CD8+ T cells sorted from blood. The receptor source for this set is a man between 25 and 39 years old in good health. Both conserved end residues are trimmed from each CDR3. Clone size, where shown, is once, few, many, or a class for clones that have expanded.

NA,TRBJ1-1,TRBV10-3,ATTTGGGGNTEAF
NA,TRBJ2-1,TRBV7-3,ASSLNGGRAYNEQF
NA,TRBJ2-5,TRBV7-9,ASSSGTVQETQY
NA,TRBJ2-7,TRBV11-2,ASSLTLVVEGKDEQY
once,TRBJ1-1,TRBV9,ASSGRGVNTEAF
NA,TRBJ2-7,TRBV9,ASSVGQGKHEQY
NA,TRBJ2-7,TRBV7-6,ASSETPQGSTYEQY
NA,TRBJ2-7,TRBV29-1,SPRGYYEQY
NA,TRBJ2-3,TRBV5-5,ASSLDPSGIRDTQY
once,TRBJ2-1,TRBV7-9,ASSYPSGRAGNEQF
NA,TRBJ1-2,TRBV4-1,ASSQGTNYGYT
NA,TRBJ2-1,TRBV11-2,ASSPELMSYNEQF
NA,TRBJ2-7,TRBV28,ASSFHREPIAYEQY
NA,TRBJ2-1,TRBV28,ASRQLAGGLNEQF
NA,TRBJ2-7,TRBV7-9,ASSLVDGGHPYEQY
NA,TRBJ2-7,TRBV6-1,ASSEALPWGLELYEQY
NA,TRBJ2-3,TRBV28,ATMERGLPHTQY
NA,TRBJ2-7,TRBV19,ASSIIGGSSYEQY
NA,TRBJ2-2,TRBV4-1,ASNDQGGYTGELF
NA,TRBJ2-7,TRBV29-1,SVVGTSEISYEQY
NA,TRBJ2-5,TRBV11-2,ASSFGRGGQGQETQY
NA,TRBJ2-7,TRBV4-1,ASSAGTGTYEQY
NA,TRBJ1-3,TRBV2,ASSEWGQDSGNTIY
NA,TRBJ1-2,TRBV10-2,ASMGQGLRGYT
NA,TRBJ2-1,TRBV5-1,ASSETSGYNEQF
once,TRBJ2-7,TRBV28,ASKPGVRNEQY
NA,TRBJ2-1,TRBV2,ASSEWVGGNNEQF
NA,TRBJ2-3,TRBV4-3,ASSQDGPSGYTDTQY
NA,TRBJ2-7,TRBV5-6,ASSLASSSYEQY
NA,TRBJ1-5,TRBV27,ASSLVTGSNQPQH
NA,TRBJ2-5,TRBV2,ASSPTSGGIETQY
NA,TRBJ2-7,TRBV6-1,ASSEYGTSGSYYEQY
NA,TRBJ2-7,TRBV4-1,ASSHRTGAAYEQY
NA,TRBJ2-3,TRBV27,ASSYGGSGADTQY
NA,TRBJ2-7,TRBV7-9,ASSGTSGYEQY